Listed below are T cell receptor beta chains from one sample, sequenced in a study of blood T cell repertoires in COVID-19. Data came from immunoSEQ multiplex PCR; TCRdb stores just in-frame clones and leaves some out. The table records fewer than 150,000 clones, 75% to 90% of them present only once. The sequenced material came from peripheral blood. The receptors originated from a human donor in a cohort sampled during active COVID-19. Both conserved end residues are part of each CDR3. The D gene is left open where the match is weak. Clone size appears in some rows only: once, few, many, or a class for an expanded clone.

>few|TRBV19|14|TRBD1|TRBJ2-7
TGTGCCAGTGGCTCCGGGACAGCATCCTACGAGCAGTACTTC
CASGSGTASYEQYF
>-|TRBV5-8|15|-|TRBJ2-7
TGTGCCAGCAGCTTGGAACAGGGTGACGCCTACGAGCAGTACTTC
CASSLEQGDAYEQYF
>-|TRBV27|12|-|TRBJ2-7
TGTGCCAGTCGGGGAGGTTTCTACGAGCAGTACTTC
CASRGGFYEQYF
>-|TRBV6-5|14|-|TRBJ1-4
TGTGCCAGCAGCTACGGGACTTCAAGGGAAAAACTGTTTTTT
CASSYGTSREKLFF
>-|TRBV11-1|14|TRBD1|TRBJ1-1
TGTGCCAGCAGCCAAGGACAGGGGGTCACTGAAGCTTTCTTT
CASSQGQGVTEAFF
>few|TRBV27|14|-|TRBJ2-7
TGTGCCAGCAGTTTATCCACTACCGGCTACGAGCAGTACTTC
CASSLSTTGYEQYF
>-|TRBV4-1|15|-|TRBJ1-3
TGCGCCAGCAGCCAAGAATCCATCTCTGGAAACACCATATATTTT
CASSQESISGNTIYF
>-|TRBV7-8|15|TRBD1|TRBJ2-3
TGTGCCAGCAGCCGAGACAGGGGGCTGCCAGATACGCAGTATTTT
CASSRDRGLPDTQYF
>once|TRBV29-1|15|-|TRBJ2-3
TGCAGCGTTGGGACAGTTTGGACTAGGGCAGATACGCAGTATTTT
CSVGTVWTRADTQYF
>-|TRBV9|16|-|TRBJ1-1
TGTGCCAGCAGCCCTCCGGGGGGCCCACTGAACACTGAAGCTTTCTTT
CASSPPGGPLNTEAFF
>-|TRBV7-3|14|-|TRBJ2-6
TGTGCCAGCAGCCGAGGGCCCGGGGCCAACGTCCTGACTTTC
CASSRGPGANVLTF
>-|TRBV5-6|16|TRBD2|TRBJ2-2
TGTGCCAGCAGCTCCCCTAGCGGGGGGGCCCCCGGGGAGCTGTTTTTT
CASSSPSGGAPGELFF
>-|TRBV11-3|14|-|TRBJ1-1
TGTGCCAGCATTACTCGGGGTATGAACACTGAAGCTTTCTTT
CASITRGMNTEAFF
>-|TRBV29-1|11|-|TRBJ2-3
TGCAGCGACCTAAAGACAGATACGCAGTATTTT
CSDLKTDTQYF
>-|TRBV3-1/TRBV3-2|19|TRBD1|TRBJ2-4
TGTGCCAGCAGCCAACGCGGGACAGGGGAGAACCTAGCCAAAAACATTCAGTACTTC
CASSQRGTGENLAKNIQYF
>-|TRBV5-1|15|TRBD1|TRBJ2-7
TGCGCCAGCAGCCCGGATCGGGACAGGGACTACGAGCAGTACTTC
CASSPDRDRDYEQYF
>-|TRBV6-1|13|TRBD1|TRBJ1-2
TGTGCCAGCAGTGATATGGACAGGGGCGGCTACACCTTC
CASSDMDRGGYTF
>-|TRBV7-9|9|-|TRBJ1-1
TGTGCCAGCAGCCTTGAAGCTTTCTTT
CASSLEAFF
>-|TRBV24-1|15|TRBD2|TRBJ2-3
TGTGCCACCAGTGATTTGAGCGGGGGCACAGATACGCAGTATTTT
CATSDLSGGTDTQYF
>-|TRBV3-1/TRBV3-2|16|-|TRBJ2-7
TGTGCCAGCAGCCAATTCGAGGCGGTACCTTCCTACGAGCAGTACTTC
CASSQFEAVPSYEQYF
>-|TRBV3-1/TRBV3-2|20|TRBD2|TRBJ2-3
TGTGCCAGCAGCCCCCGACTAGCGGGGGCCCGAGCCCTAGCCACAGATACGCAGTATTTT
CASSPRLAGARALATDTQYF
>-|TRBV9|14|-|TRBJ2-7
TGTGCCAGCAGCGTAGATTCAGCGTTCTACGAGCAGTACTTC
CASSVDSAFYEQYF
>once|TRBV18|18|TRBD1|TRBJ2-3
TGTGCCAGCTCATCGACTGGGACAGGGAGTGGCGGCACAGATACGCAGTATTTT
CASSSTGTGSGGTDTQYF
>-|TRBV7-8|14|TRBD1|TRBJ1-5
TGTGCCAGCAGCCCCGACAGGGATCGTCAGCCCCAGCATTTT
CASSPDRDRQPQHF
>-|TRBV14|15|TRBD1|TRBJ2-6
TGTGCCAGCAGCCATGACAGGGCTGGGGCCAACGTCCTGACTTTC
CASSHDRAGANVLTF
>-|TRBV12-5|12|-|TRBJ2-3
TGTGCTACGGAGGGAAGCACAGATACGCAGTATTTT
CATEGSTDTQYF
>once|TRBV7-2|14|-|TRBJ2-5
TGTGCCAGCAGCTTAGCAGGGAGTGGGGAGACCCAGTACTTC
CASSLAGSGETQYF
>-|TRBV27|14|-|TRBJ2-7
TGTGCCAGCAGTCCCCCCGGGCGGGCACATGAGCAGTACTTC
CASSPPGRAHEQYF
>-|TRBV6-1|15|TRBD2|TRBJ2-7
TGTGCCAGCAGTGGAGCGGGAGGGAGCTCCTACGAGCAGTACTTC
CASSGAGGSSYEQYF
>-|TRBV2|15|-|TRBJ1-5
TGTGCCAGCAATAAAGTCCCAGGTTGGGATCAGCCCCAGCATTTT
CASNKVPGWDQPQHF
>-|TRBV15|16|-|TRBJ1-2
TGTGCCACCAGCAGAGCGGGGGGGTACACTAACTATGGCTACACCTTC
CATSRAGGYTNYGYTF
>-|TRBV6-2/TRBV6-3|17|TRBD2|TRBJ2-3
TGTGCCAGCAGCCCCGGGACTAGCGGGAGGGGGCCGGATACGCAGTATTTT
CASSPGTSGRGPDTQYF
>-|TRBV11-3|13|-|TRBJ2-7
TGTGCCAGCAGCTCCCGATCTCGAGACGAGCAGTACTTC
CASSSRSRDEQYF
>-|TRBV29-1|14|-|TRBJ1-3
TGCAGCGTTGAGCTGACAGTCTCTGGAAACACCATATATTTT
CSVELTVSGNTIYF
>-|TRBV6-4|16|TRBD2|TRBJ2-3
TGTGCCAGCAGTGAGGGACTAGCCATGAGCACAGATACGCAGTATTTT
CASSEGLAMSTDTQYF
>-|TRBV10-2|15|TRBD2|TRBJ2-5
TGCGCCAGCAGTGGGGCTAGCGGATACCAAGAGACCCAGTACTTC
CASSGASGYQETQYF
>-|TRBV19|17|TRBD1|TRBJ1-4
TGTGCCAGTAGTCCCTCCTACCGGGACAGGGAAATTGAAAAACTGTTTTTT
CASSPSYRDREIEKLFF
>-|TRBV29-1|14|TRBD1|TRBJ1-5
TGCAGCGTAAAAGGGACAGGGGGCAATCAGCCCCAGCATTTT
CSVKGTGGNQPQHF
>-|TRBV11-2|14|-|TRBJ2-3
TGTGCCACCTCGAGGGCTCTAAGCACAGATACGCAGTATTTT
CATSRALSTDTQYF
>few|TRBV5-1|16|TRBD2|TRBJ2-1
TGCGCCAGCAGCGCCCGGGGTGCGGGAGGGAACAATGAGCAGTTCTTC
CASSARGAGGNNEQFF
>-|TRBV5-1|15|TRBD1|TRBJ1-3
TGCGCCAGCAGCATGGGGACAGGGGCTGGAAACACCATATATTTT
CASSMGTGAGNTIYF
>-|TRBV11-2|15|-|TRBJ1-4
TGTGCCAGCAGCTTAGATCCCAGGGCCACTGAAAAACTGTTTTTT
CASSLDPRATEKLFF
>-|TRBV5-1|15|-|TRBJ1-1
TGCGCCAGCAGCTTGGCCGGGTTACATAGCACTGAAGCTTTCTTT
CASSLAGLHSTEAFF
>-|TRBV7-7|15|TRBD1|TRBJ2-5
TGTGCCAGCAGCTCAGGGACAGGGGGGGGAGAGACCCAGTACTTC
CASSSGTGGGETQYF
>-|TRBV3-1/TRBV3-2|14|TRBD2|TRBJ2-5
TGTGCCAGCAGCCACCCGGGGGAGGGAGAGACCCAGTACTTC
CASSHPGEGETQYF
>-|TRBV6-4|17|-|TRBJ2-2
TGTGCCAGCAGTGACCGGCGGGGCAGGGCGAACACCGGGGAGCTGTTTTTT
CASSDRRGRANTGELFF
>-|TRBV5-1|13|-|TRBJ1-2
TGCGCCAGCAGCTCGGACCCGTCGGGGGGCTACACCTTC
CASSSDPSGGYTF
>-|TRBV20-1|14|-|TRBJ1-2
TGCAGTGCCAGTACAGCTAATTTCAACTATGGCTACACCTTC
CSASTANFNYGYTF
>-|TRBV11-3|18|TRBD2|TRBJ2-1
TGTGCCAGCAGCTTAGTCCTCTTAGCGGGAGTAGGAATTAATGAGCAGTTCTTC
CASSLVLLAGVGINEQFF
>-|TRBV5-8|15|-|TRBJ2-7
TGTGCCAGCAGCTTGGCTGATCGCGGCTCCTACGAGCAGTACTTC
CASSLADRGSYEQYF